The T cell receptor (beta chain) under discussion was sequenced for a study of Graves' ophthalmopathy and Graves' hyperthyroidism. Study-level background: The authors collected peripheral blood at initial diagnosis, before any treatment.

The CDR3 sequence is 13 residues long. Germline V gene lookup returns CDR1 GTSNPN and CDR2 SVGIG (reference sequence). V was cut by 0 bases and J by 6 bases, with 12 bases left in between. This clonotype has at least ten counts. Its matching antigen is unknown. With a duration under 3 months, ophthalmopathy in the donors showed moderate-to-severe activity, CAS ≥3 and NOSPECS ≥4. Study findings and constraints: At just under 71% sensitivity and roughly 72% specificity, the model predicted progression of the ophthalmopathy. Blood also held most thyroid clonotypes expanded above 0.001 frequency.

Investigators amplified TCR beta CDR3 regions from RNA transcripts. The authors performed first-round RT-PCR with HTBI primers and then a second-round multiplex PCR. One entry per CDR3 protein, called by TCRdb with MiXCR from the multiplex PCR reads. This sample has about 340,000 distinct CDR3 sequences, with 17% found just once. The receptor was isolated from an adult man with Graves' ophthalmopathy. This rearrangement joins TRBV30 to TRBJ2-7, with a possible D match to TRBD1 (5 bases). Sequencing was done on a sample of peripheral blood. The CDR3 coding sequence is TGTGCCTGGAGTGTCGGGCAGGGTCGCGAGCAGTACTTC. Amino acid sequence: CAWSVGQGREQYF. The entire variable domain, with the rest obtained from reference TRBV30 and TRBJ2-7, is as follows: SQTIHQWPATLVQPVGSPLSLECTVEGTSNPNLYWYRQAAGRGLQLLFYSVGIGQISSEVPQNLSASRPQDRQFILSSKKLLLSDSGFYLCAWSVGQGREQYFGPGTRLTVT.